The 31 T cell receptor beta chains below were found in one sample sequenced in a study of cytomegalovirus exposure and HLA in healthy donors. PCR involved 60 Vbeta and 13 Jbeta primers. The repertoire was sequenced with immunoSEQ multiplex PCR; TCRdb's copy has only in-frame clones and lacks some. Among under 200,000 clones listed, 60% to 80% were seen once. Specimen: PBMCs. These receptors all come from a woman in her 30s in good health and CMV-seronegative.

The chain has TRBV10-3 and TRBJ2-6; 10 positions agree with TRBD1. CDR1 and CDR2 (germline): ENHRY, SYGVKD. This CDR3 has 16 amino acids. Trimming cost V 6 bases and J 0 bases; bases outside gene matches: 2. This CDR3 is CAIRTGGNSGANVLTF. CDR3 nucleotides: TGTGCCATCAGGACAGGGGGCAACTCTGGGGCCAACGTCCTGACTTTC.

The chain recombines TRBV28 with TRBJ2-7; 9 positions match TRBD2. V was pared by 3 bases and J by 5 bases, with 11 bases of the junction left unmatched. The CDR3 has 16 residues. Germline V gene lookup returns CDR1 MDHEN and CDR2 SYDVKM. This chain's CDR3 is CASSFMGGGARDEQYF. CDR3 DNA: TGTGCCAGCAGTTTCATGGGCGGGGGGGCGCGGGACGAGCAGTACTTC.

This rearrangement joins TRBV29-1 to TRBJ2-3; D is undetermined. CDR3 length: 11 residues. Germline assignment: CDR1 SQVTM and CDR2 ANQGSEA. This CDR3 is CTLRDTDTQYF. For the CDR3, the DNA is TGCACCCTGCGTGACACAGATACGCAGTATTTT.

The chain uses TRBV7-9 and TRBJ1-2; 7 bases map to TRBD1. In germline, CDR1 is SEHNR, CDR2 FQNEAQ (reference sequence). The CDR3 is 13 residues long. Trimming at V came to 5 bases and at J to 4 bases, leaving 4 bases not matched to a gene. The CDR3, as DNA: TGTGCCAGCAGCCCGGGACAGATCTATGGCTACACCTTC. Translation: CASSPGQIYGYTF.

This chain joins TRBV14 and TRBJ2-7; TRBD1 matches 9 bases. Germline assignment: CDR1 SGHDN and CDR2 FVKESK. The V gene end was trimmed by 4 bases and the J gene end by 5 bases; junction bases not matched to a gene: 9. The CDR3 totals 15 residues. The CDR3 nucleotides read TGTGCCAGCAGCCCCACCCGGACAGGGGTTAACGAGCAGTACTTC. Its translation is CASSPTRTGVNEQYF.

The V and J genes are TRBV4-1 and TRBJ2-1, with 8 bases identical to TRBD2. The CDR3 is 17 amino acids. Germline-derived CDR1 and CDR2 are MGHRA and YSYEKL. Losses at the gene ends were 0 bases for V and 4 bases for J; bases not matched to a gene: 8. CDR3 protein: CASSQDPGGGPYNEQFF. The CDR3 coding sequence is TGCGCCAGCAGCCAAGATCCCGGGGGGGGCCCATACAATGAGCAGTTCTTC.

The chain recombines TRBV14 with TRBJ1-5; D is unresolved. This CDR3 has 13 residues. Trimming stripped 5 bases from V and 6 bases from J, with 11 bases between. From germline, CDR1 is SGHDN and CDR2 FVKESK. CDR3 nucleotide sequence: TGTGCCAGCAGCTCCCAGAGGTTTCAGCCCCAGCATTTT. This codes for CASSSQRFQPQHF.

J is TRBJ2-1 and V is TRBV7-3; 9 bases are a match to TRBD1. The germline V gene has CDR1 SGHTA and CDR2 FQGTGA. The V gene end was trimmed by 5 bases and the J gene end by 4 bases; junction bases not matched to a gene: 6. This CDR3 comprises 15 residues. Here the CDR3 DNA reads TGTGCCAGCAGCGCAGGGACAGGGACTTACAATGAGCAGTTCTTC. Translating it yields CASSAGTGTYNEQFF.

V gene TRBV5-4 combines with J gene TRBJ2-3, with TRBD2 matching over 10 bases. The trim removed 0 bases at V and 4 bases at J, leaving 2 bases unmatched. Germline-derived CDR1 and CDR2 are SGHNT and YYREEE (reference sequence). This CDR3 is built from 15 residues. Here the CDR3 reads CASSLESGGADTQYF. CDR3 in DNA: TGTGCCAGCAGCTTGGAGAGCGGGGGGGCAGATACGCAGTATTTT.

This chain uses TRBV11-3 with TRBJ2-7, with 9 bases that match TRBD2. V trimming: 6 bases; J trimming: 7 bases; junction bases outside the gene matches: 19. The CDR3 is 17 residues long. Germline assignment: CDR1 SGHNT and CDR2 YENEEA. The CDR3 DNA sequence: TGTGCCAGCAGTCGGAGCGAGCGGGGGGCCACGTGCTTTGAGCAGTACTTC. Protein: CASSRSERGATCFEQYF.

J is TRBJ1-5 and V is TRBV28; perhaps TRBD1 as D (5 bases). Trimming shortened V by 10 bases and J by 6 bases, and 13 bases separated the two germline ends. CDR3 length: 12 residues. CDR1 and CDR2 (germline): MDHEN, SYDVKM. CDR3 residues: CATYRRGQPQHF. DNA for the CDR3: TGTGCCACGTATCGGAGGGGTCAGCCCCAGCATTTT.

The chain carries TRBV2 and TRBJ1-2, with 7 bases fitting TRBD1. J gave up 5 bases and V 4 bases, and 7 bases lay outside the gene matches. In germline, CDR1 is SNHLY, CDR2 FYNNEI. The CDR3 loop spans 14 amino acids. This CDR3 is CASSGQGVRYGYTF. For the CDR3, the DNA is TGTGCCAGCAGTGGTCAGGGGGTGCGGTATGGCTACACCTTC. The whole variable domain, filled in from reference TRBV2 and TRBJ1-2, reads EPEVTQTPSHQVTQMGQEVILRCVPISNHLYFYWYRQILGQKVEFLVSFYNNEISEKSEIFDDQFSVERPDGSNFTLKIRSTKLEDSAMYFCASSGQGVRYGYTFGSGTRLTVV.

The rearrangement uses TRBV27 and TRBJ1-6, with D possibly TRBD1 on 5 matching bases. Germline CDR1 is MNHEY and CDR2 is SMNVEV (reference sequence). Trimming took off 6 bases at V and 0 bases at J, with 18 bases between the two ends. This CDR3 comprises 18 residues. CDR3 DNA sequence: TGTGCCAGCAGGCCTTGGGGCAGCGGGAGCTCCTATAATTCACCCCTCCACTTT. Amino acids: CASRPWGSGSSYNSPLHF.

This sequence joins TRBV5-6 and TRBJ1-6; tentative D call: TRBD1 (5 bases). CDR3 length: 18 residues. With 3 bases removed from V and 9 bases from J, the gap between germline ends came to 25 bases. Per germline, CDR1 SGHDT and CDR2 YYEEEE. CDR3 region: CASSYKLAREREGSPLHF. In nucleotides, the CDR3 is TGTGCCAGCAGCTACAAACTGGCCAGGGAAAGGGAAGGTTCACCCCTCCACTTT.

The genes are TRBV30 and TRBJ1-2, with 7 bases matching TRBD1. The germline gives CDR1 GTSNPN, CDR2 SVGIG (reference sequence). Unmatched junction bases numbered 5, after V lost 0 bases and J lost 4 bases. The CDR3 consists of 14 residues. CDR3: CAWSVRAGGYGYTF. DNA for the CDR3: TGTGCCTGGAGTGTACGGGCAGGGGGCTATGGCTACACCTTC.

This sequence joins TRBV5-1 and TRBJ1-6; D remains unclear. Germline lookup yields CDR1 SGHRS and CDR2 YFSETQ. The CDR3 is 15 amino acids. The germline V and J ends were trimmed by 6 bases and 7 bases, with 17 bases remaining between them. CDR3 loop: CASTKTGGSNSPLHF. Here the CDR3 DNA reads TGCGCCAGCACCAAAACCGGCGGATCCAATTCACCCCTCCACTTT.

This clone has more than one count but fewer than ten. The chain employs TRBV6-5 and TRBJ2-1; D remains unclear. The V gene's germline CDR1 is MNHEY and CDR2 SVGAGI. CDR3 length equals 14 residues. V was shortened by 2 bases and J by 7 bases, with 12 bases between the two germline ends. In DNA form, the CDR3 reads TGTGCCAGCAGTTACAGTCGACTTCAGAATGAGCAGTTCTTC. It translates to CASSYSRLQNEQFF.

The chain is built from TRBV14 and TRBJ2-7, with 8 bases identical to TRBD1. Trimming removed 3 bases from V and 3 bases from J; junction bases left unmatched: 7. The germline CDR1 and CDR2 sequences are SGHDN and FVKESK. CDR3 size: 15 residues. The DNA of the CDR3 is TGTGCCAGCAGCCAGCCGGGACAGGCATACTACGAGCAGTACTTC. Translating gives CASSQPGQAYYEQYF. The full variable domain, rest sourced from reference TRBV14 and TRBJ2-7, is EAGVTQFPSHSVIEKGQTVTLRCDPISGHDNLYWYRRVMGKEIKFLLHFVKESKQDESGMPNNRFLAERTGGTYSTLKVQPAELEDSGVYFCASSQPGQAYYEQYFGPGTRLTVT.

The chain has TRBV10-3 and TRBJ2-2, with 10 bases fitting TRBD2. CDR3 size: 16 residues. CDR1 and CDR2 from the germline V gene are ENHRY and SYGVKD. V gave up 3 bases and J gave up 7 bases; unmatched junction bases: 8. The CDR3 DNA sequence: TGTGCCATCAGTGATCGAGCGGGGGGGGATATCGGGGAGCTGTTTTTT. Translated: CAISDRAGGDIGELFF.

J is TRBJ1-2 and V is TRBV2; D is ambiguous. CDR3 length: 12 amino acids. CDR1 is SNHLY, CDR2 FYNNEI, per germline. Trimming removed 6 bases at V and 4 bases at J, with 9 bases between. In nucleotides, the CDR3 is TGTGCCAGCAGGGAGAGAAGCTATGGCTACACCTTC. This encodes CASRERSYGYTF.

This chain links TRBV5-1 with TRBJ1-1; a weak D match, TRBD1 (5 bases). V shed 6 bases and J shed 1 base, with 10 bases lying between them. The germline CDR1 and CDR2 sequences are SGHRS and YFSETQ. CDR3 length: 13 residues. The CDR3 loop reads CASKEGTNTEAFF. The DNA of the CDR3 is TGCGCCAGCAAGGAGGGGACGAACACTGAAGCTTTCTTT.

J is TRBJ1-5 and V is TRBV6-6, with a tentative D call TRBD1 (5 bases). The CDR3 has 14 amino acids. Trimming pared 6 bases from V and 3 bases from J, leaving 12 bases between. Germline V CDR1 and CDR2: MNHNY, SVGAGI (reference sequence). In nucleotides, the CDR3 is TGTGCCAGCAGCCCAAGACAGTACAATCAGCCCCAGCATTTT. Translation: CASSPRQYNQPQHF.

This rearrangement joins TRBV29-1 to TRBJ1-2, with TRBD1 as a possible D gene (6 bases). V shed 6 bases and J shed 3 bases, with 20 bases lying between them. Germline V gene sequence: CDR1 SQVTM, CDR2 ANQGSEA. There are 15 residues in the CDR3. The CDR3 is CSVVPPRGGDYGYTF. CDR3 DNA sequence: TGCAGCGTGGTCCCTCCTAGGGGGGGGGACTATGGCTACACCTTC.

The gene calls are TRBV19 and TRBJ2-5; weak D call: TRBD2 (5 bases). CDR3 length: 13 residues. Germline lookup yields CDR1 LNHDA and CDR2 SQIVND (reference sequence). The V end was cut by 0 bases, the J end by 4 bases, with 6 bases between. The CDR3 is CASSIEGRETQYF. CDR3 nucleotide sequence: TGTGCCAGTAGTATAGAAGGGAGAGAGACCCAGTACTTC.

The chain carries TRBV18 and TRBJ1-4, with 8 bases that match TRBD1. CDR1 is KGHSH and CDR2 is LQKENI in the germline V gene. V lost 8 bases, J lost 7 bases, and 9 bases stayed unmatched. The CDR3 is 14 residues long. This CDR3 is CASADRDGVEKLFF. The CDR3 DNA sequence: TGTGCCAGCGCGGACAGGGATGGTGTTGAAAAACTGTTTTTT.

J is TRBJ2-7 and V is TRBV2; TRBD1 aligns across 7 bases. V lost 7 bases, J lost 5 bases, and 8 bases stayed unmatched. The CDR3 contains 13 residues. CDR1 and CDR2 (germline): SNHLY, FYNNEI. This CDR3 reads CASMVTGNHEQYF. CDR3 DNA: TGTGCCAGCATGGTGACAGGGAACCACGAGCAGTACTTC.

J is TRBJ1-1 and V is TRBV5-1; tentatively, D is TRBD1 (6 bases). V lost 8 bases and J 1 base, leaving 15 bases between the germline ends. This CDR3 has 14 amino acids. CDR1 is SGHRS, CDR2 YFSETQ, per germline. The CDR3 spells CASRRDIRNTEAFF. The CDR3, as DNA: TGCGCCAGTCGACGGGACATCAGGAACACTGAAGCTTTCTTT.

The chain has TRBV2 and TRBJ1-3, with D possibly TRBD1 on 5 matching bases. This CDR3 has 16 residues. Deletions cut 4 bases from V and 0 bases from J, with 13 bases between. Germline CDR1 SNHLY, CDR2 FYNNEI. The CDR3 coding sequence is TGTGCCAGCAGTGTTTTCAGGGTGAGCTCTGGAAACACCATATATTTT. Amino acids: CASSVFRVSSGNTIYF.

The DNA for the CDR3 is TGTGCCAGCAGCTTAGTAGACAGGGGAGGTCACGAGCAGTACTTC. This sequence encodes CASSLVDRGGHEQYF. J is TRBJ2-7 and V is TRBV7-8; 8 bases match TRBD1. J gave up 5 bases and V 1 base, and 7 bases lay outside the gene matches. The CDR3 runs to 15 residues. The germline V gene encodes CDR1 SGHVS and CDR2 FQNEAQ.

V is TRBV2 and J is TRBJ1-2; 8 bases are shared with TRBD1. The CDR3 consists of 14 residues. CDR1 is SNHLY, CDR2 FYNNEI, per germline. Trimming removed 2 bases from V and 4 bases from J; junction bases left unmatched: 3. This chain's CDR3 is CASSERTGRYGYTF. DNA of the CDR3: TGTGCCAGCAGTGAAAGGACAGGGCGCTATGGCTACACCTTC.

A single count supports this clone. V is TRBV28 and J is TRBJ2-6; possible D gene TRBD2, 7 bases. The germline V and J ends were trimmed by 6 bases and 0 bases, with 9 bases remaining between them. This CDR3 spans 15 amino acids. Germline-derived CDR1 and CDR2 are MDHEN and SYDVKM. The CDR3 DNA reads as TGTGCCAGCAGAGGGGGGGGCTCTGGGGCCAACGTCCTGACTTTC. It translates to CASRGGGSGANVLTF.